These 10 T cell receptor beta chains were all obtained from the same sample, sequenced in a study of control samples from healthy donors and cancer patients. TCRdb's table, derived via immunoSEQ multiplex PCR, lists solely in-frame clones and lacks some. The table lists 70,000 to 100,000 clones, 85% to 90% of them singletons, with 7.5% to 8% in the top ten. Sequencing was done on a sample of blood. These receptors were obtained from a woman aged 55-70 years in good health.

V gene TRBV7-2 combines with J gene TRBJ2-6; TRBD1 agrees at 9 bases. The germline CDR1 and CDR2 sequences are SGHTA and FQGNSA. V was clipped by 2 bases and J by 0 bases; unmatched bases: 8. This CDR3 is built from 19 residues. The CDR3 sequence is CASSLPRDRAVSGANVLTF. The DNA for the CDR3 is TGTGCCAGCAGCTTACCCCGGGACAGGGCGGTCTCTGGGGCCAACGTCCTGACTTTC. Supplemented by reference TRBV7-2 and TRBJ2-6, the full variable domain reads GAGVSQSPSNKVTEKGKDVELRCDPISGHTALYWYRQSLGQGLEFLIYFQGNSAPDKSGLPSDRFSAERTGGSVSTLTIQRTQQEDSAVYLCASSLPRDRAVSGANVLTFGAGSRLTVL.

The genes are TRBV10-2 and TRBJ1-1; unclear D gene. CDR3 length equals 12 residues. Germline V CDR1 and CDR2: WSHSY, SAAADI. V gave up 2 bases and J gave up 3 bases, with 4 bases separating them. The CDR3 nucleotides read TGCGCCAGCAGTGAGGGGTACACTGAAGCTTTCTTT. Amino acids: CASSEGYTEAFF.

V and J are TRBV11-3 and TRBJ1-2; perhaps TRBD1 as D (5 bases). V dropped 4 bases and J dropped 8 bases, with 11 bases sitting between them. CDR3 length equals 12 residues. CDR1 SGHNT and CDR2 YENEEA come from the germline V gene. This CDR3 reads CASSSPGRGYTF. CDR3 DNA sequence: TGTGCCAGCAGCTCGCCAGGGCGAGGCTACACCTTC. The full variable domain, its missing parts supplied by reference TRBV11-3 and TRBJ1-2, is EAGVVQSPRYKIIEKKQPVAFWCNPISGHNTLYWYLQNLGQGPELLIRYENEEAVDDSQLPKDRFSAERLKGVDSTLKIQPAELGDSAVYLCASSSPGRGYTFGSGTRLTVV.

V gene TRBV19 combines with J gene TRBJ1-6; unclear D gene. The CDR3 length is 16 residues. Germline CDR1 is LNHDA and CDR2 is SQIVND (reference sequence). V lost 7 bases, J lost 0 bases, and 13 bases lay in between. CDR3: CASTFASSSYNSPLHF. DNA of the CDR3: TGTGCCAGTACCTTCGCGTCAAGCTCCTATAATTCACCCCTCCACTTT.

J is TRBJ1-4 and V is TRBV7-9; D remains ambiguous. The V end was cut by 5 bases, the J end by 7 bases, with 14 bases between. The CDR3 spans 14 residues. Germline CDR1 is SEHNR and CDR2 is FQNEAQ (reference sequence). The CDR3 region is CASSVKTKAEKLFF. The DNA of the CDR3 is TGTGCCAGCAGCGTCAAGACGAAGGCTGAAAAACTGTTTTTT.

This clone was seen a handful of times. V usage is TRBV7-9 and J usage is TRBJ2-5; possible D gene TRBD1, 5 bases. Germline-derived CDR1 and CDR2 are SEHNR and FQNEAQ (reference sequence). The germline V and J ends were trimmed by 5 bases and 5 bases, with 18 bases remaining between them. The CDR3 is 15 amino acids. CDR3 sequence reads: CASSPPLWQGETQYF. DNA for the CDR3: TGTGCCAGCAGCCCCCCCCTGTGGCAGGGTGAGACCCAGTACTTC. Variable domain in full (rest from reference TRBV7-9 and TRBJ2-5): DTGVSQNPRHKITKRGQNVTFRCDPISEHNRLYWYRQTLGQGPEFLTYFQNEAQLEKSRLLSDRFSAERPKGSFSTLEIQRTEQGDSAMYLCASSPPLWQGETQYFGPGTRLLVL.

The chain employs TRBV9 and TRBJ2-3; D ambiguous. Trimming cost V 4 bases and J 4 bases, with 16 bases left between them. Germline CDR1 SGDLS, CDR2 YYNGEE. This CDR3 is built from 15 residues. CDR3 protein: CASSPNLGSADTQYF. The CDR3 bases are TGTGCCAGCAGCCCGAACCTAGGATCCGCAGATACGCAGTATTTT.

V gene TRBV25-1 combines with J gene TRBJ1-3, with unresolved D. With 5 bases removed from V and 2 bases from J, the gap between germline ends came to 10 bases. The CDR3 has 14 residues. Germline assignment: CDR1 MGHDK and CDR2 SYGVNS. The CDR3 region has the DNA TGTGCCAGCAGTCCCTCGGGCGCTGGAAACACCATATATTTT. This codes for CASSPSGAGNTIYF.

The chain combines TRBV6-1 with TRBJ1-2; TRBD1 matches at 8 bases. The CDR3 consists of 16 residues. The V gene's germline CDR1 is MNHNS and CDR2 SASEGT. Trimming removed 1 base from V and 1 base from J; junction bases left unmatched: 5. The CDR3 DNA reads as TGTGCCAGCAGTGAAGGCGGGACAGGCATTAACTATGGCTACACCTTC. Residues: CASSEGGTGINYGYTF.

The rearrangement uses TRBV18 and TRBJ2-7; 7 nucleotides match TRBD1. The CDR3 has 15 residues. The V segment lost 2 bases and the J segment 3 bases; nucleotides outside the gene matches: 7. Germline V lookup: CDR1 KGHSH, CDR2 LQKENI. Here the CDR3 reads CASSPGDSEYYEQYF. The CDR3 nucleotides are TGTGCCAGCTCACCAGGGGACAGTGAATACTACGAGCAGTACTTC. Full variable domain (rest looked up from reference TRBV18 and TRBJ2-7): NAGVMQNPRHLVRRRGQEARLRCSPMKGHSHVYWYRQLPEEGLKFMVYLQKENIIDESGMPKERFSAEFPKEGPSILRIQQVVRGDSAAYFCASSPGDSEYYEQYFGPGTRLTVT.